Each of the 8 T cell receptor beta chains below was sequenced from the same sample in a study of blood T cells in healthy people across ages. Combining a sample-barcoded 5' primer with a J-beta primer mix, a second PCR ran for roughly 7 to 11 cycles. MiXCR, applied by TCRdb to the 5' RACE reads, yields one record per CDR3 protein. Of 540,000 or so distinct CDR3 sequences listed, less than 60% were seen once; the top ten hold approximately 25%. The sequencing input was blood. The source of these receptors is an older man in good health.

This clonotype was counted only a few times. This rearrangement joins TRBV20-1 to TRBJ1-4, with D perhaps TRBD1 (5 bases). The germline V gene encodes CDR1 DFQATT and CDR2 SNEGSKA (reference sequence). V gave up 2 bases and J gave up 6 bases, with 13 bases separating them. There are 14 residues in the CDR3. The CDR3 DNA reads TGCAGTGCTAGATTGGGGACCGCCTATGAAAAACTGTTTTTT. Translation: CSARLGTAYEKLFF.

This clonotype was picked up one time. The chain couples TRBV18 to TRBJ2-3, with D tentatively TRBD1 (6 bases). CDR3 length equals 14 residues. The V and J ends lost 2 bases and 14 bases respectively, with 20 bases between them. Germline V gene data show CDR1 as KGHSH and CDR2 as LQKENI. This chain's CDR3 is CASSPEGTDRYAYF. The CDR3, as DNA: TGTGCCAGCTCACCAGAGGGGACGGACAGATACGCGTATTTT.

This clonotype was seen a few times. The chain uses TRBV4-3 and TRBJ1-2, with a tentative D call TRBD1 (6 bases). V was trimmed by 0 bases and J by 1 base, leaving 12 bases between them. The CDR3 spans 16 residues. CDR1 is LGHNA, CDR2 YSLEER, per germline. In DNA, the CDR3 is TGCGCCAGCAGCCAAGATTGGACAGCCTTTAACTATGGCTACACCTTC. This sequence encodes CASSQDWTAFNYGYTF.

This rearrangement joins TRBV3-1 to TRBJ2-7; no firm D call. V was shortened by 1 base and J by 7 bases, with 8 bases between the two germline ends. The CDR3 totals 12 residues. CDR1 and CDR2 (germline): LGHDT, YNNKEL (reference sequence). The CDR3 DNA reads TGTGCCAGCAGCCAAGCCGTGGGGGAGCAGTACTTC. It yields the protein CASSQAVGEQYF.

The V call is TRBV6-2 or TRBV6-3, the J call TRBJ2-5; 13 bases map to TRBD2. Unmatched junction bases numbered 4, after V lost 5 bases and J lost 4 bases. Germline-derived CDR1 and CDR2 are MNHEY and SVGEGT. CDR3 length: 15 amino acids. CDR3 nucleotides: TGTGCCAGCAGTCGGACTAGCGGGGGAAGAGAGACCCAGTACTTC. It codes for CASSRTSGGRETQYF.

This clonotype turned up a few times. The chain joins TRBV7-2 to TRBJ2-1; no clear D. V gave up 1 base and J gave up 9 bases, with 16 bases separating them. CDR3 length: 15 residues. Germline V gives CDR1 SGHTA, CDR2 FQGNSA. This CDR3 reads CASSLVQAGSGEQFF. The CDR3, as DNA: TGTGCCAGCAGCTTAGTGCAGGCCGGTAGTGGTGAGCAGTTCTTC.

This chain connects TRBV30 to TRBJ2-3; D perhaps matches TRBD1 (5 bases). Trimming took 6 bases from V and 2 from J, leaving 15 bases between them. This CDR3 contains 14 residues. Germline assignment: CDR1 GTSNPN and CDR2 SVGIG (reference sequence). The CDR3 spells CACGPGHPTDTQYF. In nucleotides, the CDR3 is TGTGCCTGTGGGCCCGGACACCCCACAGATACGCAGTATTTT.

This clonotype was picked up a small number of times. CDR3: CASSPRTGAKNEQFF. The CDR3 nucleotides read TGTGCCAGCAGTCCCAGGACGGGGGCGAAAAATGAGCAGTTCTTC. The chain recombines TRBV12-3 or TRBV12-4 with TRBJ2-1; perhaps D is TRBD1 or TRBD2 (6 bases each). There are 15 residues in the CDR3. The V end lost 5 bases, the J end lost 7 bases, and 18 bases lay between the germline ends.